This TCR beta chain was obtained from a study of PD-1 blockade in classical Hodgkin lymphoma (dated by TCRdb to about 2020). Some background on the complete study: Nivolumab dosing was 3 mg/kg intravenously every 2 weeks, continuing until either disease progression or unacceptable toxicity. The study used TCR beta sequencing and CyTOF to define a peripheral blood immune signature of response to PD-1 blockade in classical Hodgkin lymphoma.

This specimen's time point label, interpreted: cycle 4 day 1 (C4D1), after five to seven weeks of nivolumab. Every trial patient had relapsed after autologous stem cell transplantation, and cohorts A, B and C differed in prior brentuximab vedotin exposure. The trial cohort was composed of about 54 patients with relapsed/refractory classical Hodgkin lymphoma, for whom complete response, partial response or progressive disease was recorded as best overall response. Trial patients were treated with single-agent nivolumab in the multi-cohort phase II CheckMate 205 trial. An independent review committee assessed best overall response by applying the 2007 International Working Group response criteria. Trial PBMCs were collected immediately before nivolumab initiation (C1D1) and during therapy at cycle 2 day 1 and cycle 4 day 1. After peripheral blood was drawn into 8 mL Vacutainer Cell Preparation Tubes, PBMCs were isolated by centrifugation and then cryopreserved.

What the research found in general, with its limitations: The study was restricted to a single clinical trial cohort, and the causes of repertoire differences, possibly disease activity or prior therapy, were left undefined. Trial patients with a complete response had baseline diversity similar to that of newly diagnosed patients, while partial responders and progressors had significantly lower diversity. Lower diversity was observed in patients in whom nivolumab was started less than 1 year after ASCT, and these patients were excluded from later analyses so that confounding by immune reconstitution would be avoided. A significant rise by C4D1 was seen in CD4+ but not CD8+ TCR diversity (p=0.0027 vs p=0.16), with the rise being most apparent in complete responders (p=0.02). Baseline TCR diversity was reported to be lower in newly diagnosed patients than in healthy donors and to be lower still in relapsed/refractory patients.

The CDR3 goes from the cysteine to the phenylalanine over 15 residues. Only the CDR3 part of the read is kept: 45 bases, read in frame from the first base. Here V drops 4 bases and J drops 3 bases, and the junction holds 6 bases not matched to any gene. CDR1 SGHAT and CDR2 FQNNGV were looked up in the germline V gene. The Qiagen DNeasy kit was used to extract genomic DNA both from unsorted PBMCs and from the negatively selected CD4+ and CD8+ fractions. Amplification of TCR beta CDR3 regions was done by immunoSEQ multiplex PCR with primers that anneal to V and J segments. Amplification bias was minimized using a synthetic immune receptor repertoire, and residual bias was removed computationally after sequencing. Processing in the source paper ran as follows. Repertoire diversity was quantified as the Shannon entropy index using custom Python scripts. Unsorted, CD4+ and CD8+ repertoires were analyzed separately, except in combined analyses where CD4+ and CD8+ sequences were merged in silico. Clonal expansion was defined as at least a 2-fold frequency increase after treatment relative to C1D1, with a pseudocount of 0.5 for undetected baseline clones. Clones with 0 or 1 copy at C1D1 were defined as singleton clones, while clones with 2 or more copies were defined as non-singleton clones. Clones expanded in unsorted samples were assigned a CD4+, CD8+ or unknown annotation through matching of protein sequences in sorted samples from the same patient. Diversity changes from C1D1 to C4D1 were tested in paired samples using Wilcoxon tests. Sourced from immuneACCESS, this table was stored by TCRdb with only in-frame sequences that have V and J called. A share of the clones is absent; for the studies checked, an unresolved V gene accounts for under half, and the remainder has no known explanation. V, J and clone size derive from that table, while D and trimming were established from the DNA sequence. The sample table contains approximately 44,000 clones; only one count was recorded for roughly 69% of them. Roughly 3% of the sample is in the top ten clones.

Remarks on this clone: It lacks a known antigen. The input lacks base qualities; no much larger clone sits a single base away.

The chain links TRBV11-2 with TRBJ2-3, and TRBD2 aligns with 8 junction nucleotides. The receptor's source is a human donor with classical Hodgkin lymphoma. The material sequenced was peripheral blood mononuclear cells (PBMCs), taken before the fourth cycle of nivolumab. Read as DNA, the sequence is TGTGCCAGCAGCTCCGGGGGGGGCCAAACAGATACGCAGTATTTT. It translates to CASSSGGGQTDTQYF. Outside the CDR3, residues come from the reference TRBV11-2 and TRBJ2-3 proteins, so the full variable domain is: EAGVAQSPRYKIIEKRQSVAFWCNPISGHATLYWYQQILGQGPKLLIQFQNNGVVDDSQLPKDRFSAERLKGVDSTLKIQPAKLEDSAVYLCASSSGGGQTDTQYFGPGTRLTVL.